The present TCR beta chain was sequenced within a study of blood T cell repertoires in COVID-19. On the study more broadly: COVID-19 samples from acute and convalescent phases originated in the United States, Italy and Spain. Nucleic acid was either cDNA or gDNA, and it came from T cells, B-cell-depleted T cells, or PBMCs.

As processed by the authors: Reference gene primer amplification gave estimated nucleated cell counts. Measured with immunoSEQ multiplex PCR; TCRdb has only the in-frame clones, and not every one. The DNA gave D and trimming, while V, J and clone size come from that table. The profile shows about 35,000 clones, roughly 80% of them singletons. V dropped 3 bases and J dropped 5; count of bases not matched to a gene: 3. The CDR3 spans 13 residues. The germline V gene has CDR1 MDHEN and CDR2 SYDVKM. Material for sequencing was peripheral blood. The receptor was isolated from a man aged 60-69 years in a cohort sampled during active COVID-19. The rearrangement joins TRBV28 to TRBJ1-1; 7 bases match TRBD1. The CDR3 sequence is CASSFRGETEAFF. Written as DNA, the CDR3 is TGTGCCAGCAGTTTCAGGGGGGAAACTGAAGCTTTCTTT.